Below, 19 T cell receptor beta chains from the same sample are listed, as sequenced in a study of regulatory T cells in long-lasting Graves disease. Library construction for TCR beta used iRepertoire HTBI primers and Arm-PCR of CDR3 regions. TCRdb analysed the multiplex PCR reads with MiXCR anew, one entry per CDR3 protein. The table records approximately 390,000 distinct CDR3 sequences, under 20% of them present only once. Time point here: newly diagnosed GD, antithyroid drugs for less than 3 months. Preparation of the TCR library used RNA extracted from PBMCs. The data were also submitted as part of a second study, on T cells in Graves' hyperthyroidism and ophthalmopathy.

The sequenced sample was peripheral blood mononuclear cells (PBMCs), obtained at new diagnosis, from a patient treated with antithyroid drugs. These receptors all come from a woman younger than 30 with Graves disease.

This clonotype was detected many times. This chain uses TRBV20-1 with TRBJ2-1, with 9 bases aligning to TRBD1. Germline V gene sequence: CDR1 DFQATT, CDR2 SNEGSKA (reference sequence). Trimming cost V 4 bases and J 6 bases; bases outside gene matches: 4. CDR3 length equals 13 residues. The CDR3 sequence is CSATDRGSNEQFF. The CDR3 DNA reads as TGCAGTGCTACGGACAGGGGATCCAATGAGCAGTTCTTC.

This clonotype was counted at least ten times. J is TRBJ2-2 and V is TRBV5-1; D is undetermined. V lost 3 bases and J lost 5, with 8 bases in between. CDR3 length: 13 amino acids. Germline loops: CDR1 SGHRS, CDR2 YFSETQ. The CDR3 sequence: CASSSSTTGELFF. DNA of the CDR3: TGCGCCAGCAGCTCAAGTACGACCGGGGAGCTGTTTTTT.

The rearrangement uses TRBV9 and TRBJ2-1; TRBD1 matches 8 bases. V gave up 0 bases and J gave up 7 bases; unmatched junction bases: 3. Germline CDR1 reads SGDLS; CDR2 reads YYNGEE. The CDR3 loop spans 14 amino acids. The CDR3: CASSVGDRFNEQFF. The CDR3 DNA is TGTGCCAGCAGCGTAGGGGACAGGTTTAATGAGCAGTTCTTC.

There are a few counts of this clonotype. The chain has TRBV29-1 and TRBJ2-7, with 7 bases identical to TRBD2. CDR3 size: 13 residues. Losses at the gene ends were 2 bases for V and 1 base for J; bases not matched to a gene: 2. Germline V CDR1 and CDR2: SQVTM, ANQGSEA. The CDR3 here is CSVELAESYEQYF. Written as DNA, the CDR3 is TGCAGCGTTGAACTAGCGGAGTCCTACGAGCAGTACTTC.

Notes on this clonotype: Given a much more abundant clone one base away, this may be a read error. J is TRBJ1-2 and V is TRBV2; 12 positions match TRBD1. With V trimmed by 2 bases and J by 7 bases, 5 bases remained unmatched. Germline V gives CDR1 SNHLY, CDR2 FYNNEI. The CDR3 contains 15 residues. CDR3 amino acids: CASSESGTGGFGYTF. The CDR3 DNA follows: TGTGCCAGCAGTGAATCCGGGACAGGGGGCTTTGGCTACACCTTC.

This clonotype was picked up a small number of times. This chain uses TRBV5-1 with TRBJ2-5; either TRBD1 or TRBD2 may supply D (5 bases each). V lost 5 bases to trimming and J lost 4 bases, with 15 bases between them. Germline CDR1 and CDR2: SGHRS and YFSETQ. This CDR3 is built from 14 residues. The CDR3 DNA is TGCGCCAGCAGGATTGCCGGGACGACAGAGACCCAGTACTTC. This translates into CASRIAGTTETQYF.

The table lists this clonotype with many counts. The chain combines TRBV20-1 with TRBJ1-5; TRBD1 is a possible D gene (6 bases). Germline CDR1 is DFQATT and CDR2 is SNEGSKA (reference sequence). The CDR3 consists of 17 residues. Trimming took 1 base from V and 2 from J, leaving 18 bases between them. The CDR3 loop is CSARGVTGHSGNQPQHF. CDR3 DNA: TGCAGTGCTAGAGGTGTAACGGGACACTCGGGCAATCAGCCCCAGCATTTT.

This clonotype was recorded many times. The rearrangement uses TRBV18 and TRBJ1-5; 10 bases match TRBD1. The germline V gene encodes CDR1 KGHSH and CDR2 LQKENI. Trimming took 3 bases from V and 5 from J; bases not matched to a gene: 7. The CDR3 is made up of 16 amino acids. DNA of the CDR3: TGTGCCAGCTCACCCGGGACAGGGGCGGGGGATCAGCCCCAGCATTTT. Its protein product is CASSPGTGAGDQPQHF.

This clonotype occurred many times. The chain couples TRBV3-1 to TRBJ1-2; 9 nucleotides match TRBD1. CDR1 and CDR2 (germline): LGHDT, YNNKEL (reference sequence). The CDR3 runs to 13 residues. V shed 3 bases, J shed 7 bases, and the junction held 3 bases outside the gene matches. The CDR3 reads CASSQIQGAGYTF. CDR3 DNA sequence: TGTGCCAGCAGCCAGATACAGGGGGCTGGCTACACCTTC.

This sequence joins TRBV19 and TRBJ1-1; D gene uncertain. Between the trimmed V and J ends, which lost 3 bases and 8 bases, there was a span of 13 bases. Germline V gene lookup returns CDR1 LNHDA and CDR2 SQIVND (reference sequence). The CDR3 totals 13 residues. CDR3 loop: CASSMTSSYEAFF. In nucleotides, the CDR3 is TGTGCCAGTAGTATGACATCTTCGTACGAAGCTTTCTTT.

This clonotype was counted at least ten times. The rearrangement links TRBV18 to TRBJ1-1, with 8 bases matching TRBD1. The CDR3 contains 17 residues. V dropped 3 bases and J dropped 1; count of bases not matched to a gene: 10. Germline values: CDR1 KGHSH, CDR2 LQKENI. The CDR3 nucleotides read TGTGCCAGCTCACCCCGAGGACAGGGTTTGGCGAACACTGAAGCTTTCTTT. It encodes CASSPRGQGLANTEAFF.

This clonotype was detected ten times or more. The chain uses TRBV12-3 or TRBV12-4 and TRBJ2-7; D not resolved. With 3 bases removed from V and 1 base from J, the gap between germline ends came to 7 bases. CDR3 length: 13 residues. DNA of the CDR3: TGTGCCAGCAGTTTTTCAGAATCCTACGAGCAGTACTTC. Translated, it gives CASSFSESYEQYF.

The chain is built from TRBV13 and TRBJ1-1; TRBD1 is a possible D gene (6 bases). The CDR3 loop spans 13 amino acids. Germline V gene data show CDR1 as PRHDT and CDR2 as FYEKMQ (reference sequence). V was trimmed by 8 bases and J by 7 bases, leaving 17 bases between them. In DNA form, the CDR3 reads TGTGCCAGCCACGTAGGGGGAAGGGATGAAGCTTTCTTT. This gives the protein CASHVGGRDEAFF. Filled out from reference TRBV13 and TRBJ1-1, the complete variable domain reads AAGVIQSPRHLIKEKRETATLKCYPIPRHDTVYWYQQGPGQDPQFLISFYEKMQSDKGSIPDRFSAQQFSDYHSELNMSSLELGDSALYFCASHVGGRDEAFFGQGTRLTVV.

The chain combines TRBV7-3 with TRBJ2-7, with 10 bases identical to TRBD2. The CDR3 has 17 residues. V gave up 4 bases and J gave up 2 bases; unmatched junction bases: 11. Germline V gives CDR1 SGHTA, CDR2 FQGTGA. The CDR3 bases are TGTGCCAGCAGCTCCCCACTAGCGGGGTCGGCAACCTACGAGCAGTACTTC. This codes for CASSSPLAGSATYEQYF. The entire variable domain, with the rest obtained from reference TRBV7-3 and TRBJ2-7, is as follows: GAGVSQTPSNKVTEKGKYVELRCDPISGHTALYWYRQSLGQGPEFLIYFQGTGAADDSGLPNDRFFAVRPEGSVSTLKIQRTERGDSAVYLCASSSPLAGSATYEQYFGPGTRLTVT.

This clonotype appeared many times. The J gene is TRBJ2-3, the V gene TRBV29-1, with 10 bases aligning to TRBD2. The germline V gene encodes CDR1 SQVTM and CDR2 ANQGSEA. V lost 0 bases, J lost 4 bases, and 4 bases stayed unmatched. There are 15 residues in the CDR3. The CDR3 spells CSVEDTSGVADTQYF. The CDR3, as DNA: TGCAGCGTTGAAGACACTAGCGGGGTCGCAGATACGCAGTATTTT.

This clonotype showed up many times. The chain has TRBV29-1 and TRBJ2-3, with TRBD1 matching 8 bases. The length of the CDR3 is 14 residues. Germline V lookup: CDR1 SQVTM, CDR2 ANQGSEA. Unmatched junction bases numbered 11, after V lost 6 bases and J lost 6 bases. CDR3 bases: TGCAGCGTCGCCGAGTTACAGGGGGTCGATACGCAGTATTTT. Translating gives CSVAELQGVDTQYF.

At least ten counts were recorded for this clonotype. V gene TRBV5-5 combines with J gene TRBJ1-1, with a weak D call TRBD1 (5 bases). Between the trimmed V and J ends, which lost 0 bases and 2 bases, there was a span of 20 bases. CDR1 is SGHKS and CDR2 is YYEKEE in the germline V gene (reference sequence). The CDR3 is made up of 18 amino acids. CDR3 coding DNA: TGTGCCAGCAGCTTGGTTCGAGTTGGGGCCCGCGGTAACACTGAAGCTTTCTTT. As protein: CASSLVRVGARGNTEAFF.

There are many counts of this clonotype. This chain uses TRBV28 with TRBJ2-1; 9 nucleotides align to TRBD1. Germline loops: CDR1 MDHEN, CDR2 SYDVKM. J gave up 0 bases and V 5 bases, and 8 bases lay outside the gene matches. The CDR3 spans 17 residues. The chain's CDR3 is CASSDGTGTNSYNEQFF. CDR3 nucleotide sequence: TGTGCCAGCAGTGACGGGACAGGGACTAACTCCTACAATGAGCAGTTCTTC.

A remark on this clonotype: Here the CDR3 omits its conserved ending phenylalanine or tryptophan, so a read error is the likely source. The chain is built from TRBV19 and TRBJ2-5; 7 bases are shared with TRBD1. CDR3 length equals 13 residues. The J segment lost 6 bases and the V segment lost 6 bases, leaving 7 bases of the junction unmatched. Per the germline V gene, CDR1 is LNHDA and CDR2 is SQIVND (reference sequence). For the CDR3, the DNA is TGTGCCAGTAGCCCAGGGACAGCCCAGACCCAGTACTTG. Protein sequence: CASSPGTAQTQYL.